This TCR beta chain was recorded in a study of memory CD4+ T cells and cytomegalovirus serostatus. Overall study context: This sample comes from healthy Belgian adults, under 10 CMV seropositive, under 25 seronegative.

Single viable CD3+CD4+CD8-CD45RO+ cells were sorted as the memory CD4+ T cells. Trimming left V 4 bases short and J 3 bases short, with 11 bases between. The CDR3 extends over 13 amino acids. Germline V CDR1 and CDR2: SGHNT, YYREEE (reference sequence). Sequencing was performed with immunoSEQ multiplex PCR; in TCRdb, only in-frame clones are kept and a portion is missing. The sample shows approximately 53,000 clones, about 79% of them seen only once. The sequenced sample was memory CD4+ T cells from blood. The source is an adult in good health and CMV-seronegative. This chain links TRBV5-4 with TRBJ2-7, with D unclear. In nucleotides, the CDR3 is TGTGCCAGCAGCATCGGGCTGGACTACGAGCAGTACTTC. As protein: CASSIGLDYEQYF.